This TCR beta chain was captured by sequencing in a study of T cells in Graves' hyperthyroidism and ophthalmopathy. Points from the study as a whole: Ophthalmopathy onset followed model prediction by a median approximately six months.

Amplified TCR beta CDR3 regions came from RNA transcripts. Carried out on the TCR CDR3, a first-round RT-PCR used the HTBI primer set. TCRdb recomputed calls from the multiplex PCR reads with MiXCR, one row per CDR3 protein. Of 500,000 to 600,000 distinct CDR3 sequences in the sample, roughly 45% were seen once. On this clonotype itself: Its matching antigen is unknown.

A patient was excluded if there was uncontrolled infection, other autoimmune disease, pregnancy or lactation. The germline V gene has CDR1 MGHRA and CDR2 YSYEKL. CDR3 length: 15 amino acids. V shed 4 bases and J 6 bases; nucleotides not matched to a gene: 9. The source material was peripheral blood or thyroid tissue (not recorded which). This receptor was identified in an adult woman with Graves' disease, either hyperthyroidism or ophthalmopathy (not recorded which). V and J are TRBV4-1 and TRBJ2-7, with TRBD1 identical over 10 bases. In DNA, the CDR3 is TGCGCCAGCAGCCTTGGACAGGGGGTATCATCCGAGCAGTACTTC. Amino acid sequence: CASSLGQGVSSEQYF.